This TCR beta chain emerged from a study of CD8 T cells in cerebrospinal fluid in Alzheimer's disease (dated by TCRdb to about 2020). Notes on the research overall: CSF T cell clonal expansion was assessed with two single-cell approaches: plate-based nested PCR sequencing and droplet-based sequencing. This study tested whether clonally expanded T cells could be found in cerebrospinal fluid from healthy elderly individuals and from patients with neurodegenerative disease. In the droplet-based CSF analysis comparing patients with controls, there were roughly 9 healthy controls (approximately 11,000 cells) and roughly 9 patients with MCI or Alzheimer's disease (approximately 10,000 cells). A total of some 24 samples were covered by the CSF gene-expression analysis, which included Parkinson's disease patients. Here is what the overall study found, with its caveats: In pooled data, a highly expanded clone (at least 3% of TCRs) occurred in 1 of 10 healthy subjects versus most of the 6 Alzheimer's patients. It was cautioned by the authors that a causal link between EBV and Alzheimer's disease is not established by the detection of EBV-specific TCRs in CSF. The overall clonality comparison included only samples with detectable clones (about 11 healthy, 5 MCI, 5 AD, 6 PD). The EBV-specific clones were neither the most highly expanded clones nor enriched among patients. In patients with MCI or Alzheimer's disease, the biggest CSF clone accounted for a larger percentage of TCRs than in controls.

Including the terminal cysteine and phenylalanine, the CDR3 comprises 13 residues. DNA was not recorded. CDR1 and CDR2, per the germline V gene, are MNHEY and SVGAGI. Library prep was done by 10x single-cell sequencing. 10X Genomics single-cell V(D)J and 5' gene-expression libraries were used to profile CSF cells. CSF single-cell TCR libraries were sequenced on an Illumina NextSeq550. On the study's bioinformatics: V(D)J reads were aligned to the vdj-GRCh38 alts ensemble 2.0.0 reference and were analysed with the Cell Ranger vdj pipeline. A clonotype was defined as a group of cell barcodes sharing the same set of productive CDR3 nucleotide sequences. To link clonality with transcriptional profiles, clonotype information was incorporated into Seurat v3.0 gene-expression metadata. Any CSF cell with more than 1,800 genes, more than 7,500 UMIs or more than 10% mitochondrial reads was removed. To identify TCRs with known antigen specificity, CDR3-beta sequences were compared against VDJdb. Network analysis of clone sharing used the R package qgraph and included only TCRs with complete alpha and beta chains. The reads went through TCRdb reprocessing, and each CDR3 protein sequence gets one entry with no DNA. None of the V and J calls come from the authors' own analysis; TCRdb made them. The table held for this sample gives over 1,500 distinct CDR3 sequences. The ten largest make up around 10% of the sample.

Based on frequency, this clonotype is considered medium-sized (0.01 to 0.1%); no count was recorded. Its antigen is currently not known. None of the participants had acute infectious disease, and every participant was in good physical condition. Neurodegeneration in patients was confirmed using biomarkers including neurofilament, amyloid-beta and tau. A live/dead marker was used to sort live CSF cells for droplet-based sequencing. To pellet immune cells, CSF obtained by lumbar puncture was centrifuged at 300g. Each CSF sample was checked for red blood cells, and any sample showing blood contamination was excluded. CSF cells were cryopreserved in freezing medium, frozen overnight at -80 °C, and then stored in liquid nitrogen. Before analysis, CSF samples were stored for less than six months.

This clonotype was sampled from a human donor with mild cognitive impairment. The sequence is built from TRBV6-5 and TRBJ1-1. Sample: cerebrospinal fluid. The encoded CDR3 is CASSLQGGTEAFF.